The 13 T cell receptor beta chains reported below all come from one sample, sequenced in a study of T cell changes during pregnancy in multiple sclerosis (dated 2019 in TCRdb). The protocol used for the library was the immunoSEQ multiplex PCR assay. This immuneACCESS table, as held by TCRdb, lists in-frame sequences with V and J called but not all clones. Of the missing ones, under half trace to an unresolved V gene in checked studies; the others have no known cause. The sample table records 72,000 or so clones; around 93% of these occur just once. 2.5% to 3% of the sample is taken by the ten largest. The source material was peripheral blood, sampled in the second trimester of pregnancy. Source of these receptors: a female donor with multiple sclerosis, enrolled in a pregnancy study.

The chain links TRBV6-5 to TRBJ2-7; tentatively, D is TRBD1 (6 bases). This CDR3 comprises 13 residues. Trimming took 6 bases from V and 1 from J, leaving 10 bases between them. CDR1 and CDR2 (germline): MNHEY, SVGAGI. CDR3 loop: CASSRGRSYEQYF. The CDR3 coding sequence is TGTGCCAGCAGCAGGGGACGGTCCTACGAGCAGTACTTC.

The genes are TRBV6-1 and TRBJ1-5, with 7 nucleotides matching TRBD1. The CDR3 extends over 14 amino acids. Germline CDR1 reads MNHNS; CDR2 reads SASEGT. V was clipped by 2 bases and J by 6 bases; unmatched bases: 4. The CDR3 sequence is CASSEQGVAQPQHF. The DNA for the CDR3 is TGTGCCAGCAGTGAACAGGGGGTCGCTCAGCCCCAGCATTTT.

This clone was found once. The chain has TRBV7-9 and TRBJ2-7; the D gene is possibly TRBD1 (6 bases). This CDR3 has 18 amino acids. The germline V gene has CDR1 SEHNR and CDR2 FQNEAQ (reference sequence). Trimming stripped 2 bases from V and 3 bases from J, with 23 bases between. Written as DNA, the CDR3 is TGTGCCAGCAGCTTACTGGGCAGGGGTGTGGAAGGCGTCTACGAGCAGTACTTC. This translates into CASSLLGRGVEGVYEQYF.

V usage is TRBV2 and J usage is TRBJ2-1, with 10 bases that match TRBD2. The germline CDR1 and CDR2 sequences are SNHLY and FYNNEI. The junction had 6 bases not matched to a gene; V was cut back by 10 bases and J by 3 bases. This CDR3 has 14 amino acids. As DNA, the CDR3 is TGTGCCATCCTCACTAGCGGGGTCTACAATGAGCAGTTCTTC. Translating it yields CAILTSGVYNEQFF.

The chain joins TRBV5-4 to TRBJ1-2; tentative D call: TRBD1 (5 bases). Trimming left V 0 bases short and J 6 bases short, with 9 bases between. The CDR3 contains 13 residues. The germline CDR1 and CDR2 sequences are SGHNT and YYREEE (reference sequence). The CDR3 sequence is CASSLARGNGYTF. CDR3 DNA sequence: TGTGCCAGCAGCTTGGCCCGGGGGAATGGCTACACCTTC.

The chain combines TRBV29-1 with TRBJ2-1; 9 bases are shared with TRBD2. With V trimmed by 6 bases and J by 5 bases, 14 bases remained unmatched. The CDR3 has 16 residues. Germline lookup yields CDR1 SQVTM and CDR2 ANQGSEA. CDR3 region: CSVGSRAGGRNNEQFF. The CDR3 nucleotides read TGCAGCGTCGGAAGTCGGGCGGGGGGGAGGAACAATGAGCAGTTCTTC.

This sequence joins TRBV10-2 and TRBJ1-1; possible D gene TRBD1, 6 bases. Germline values: CDR1 WSHSY, CDR2 SAAADI. The CDR3 is 12 amino acids. Trimming took off 4 bases at V and 7 bases at J, with 10 bases between the two ends. CDR3 residues: CASSGTAGEAFF. DNA of the CDR3: TGCGCCAGCAGTGGGACAGCCGGTGAAGCTTTCTTT.

V gene TRBV5-1 combines with J gene TRBJ2-3; D possibly corresponds to TRBD1 (5 bases). The CDR3 sequence is 15 residues long. V gave up 5 bases and J gave up 4 bases, with 17 bases separating them. Per germline, CDR1 SGHRS and CDR2 YFSETQ. CDR3 region: CASSIGRGSADTQYF. The CDR3 coding sequence is TGCGCCAGCAGTATTGGAAGGGGATCGGCAGATACGCAGTATTTT.

CDR3 sequence: CASSYSRRNEQFF. The CDR3, as DNA: TGTGCCAGCAGTTACTCTAGGAGGAATGAGCAGTTCTTC. The chain couples TRBV6-5 to TRBJ2-1; a possible D gene is TRBD2 (5 bases). Germline CDR1 MNHEY, CDR2 SVGAGI. V lost 0 bases and J lost 7, with 7 bases in between. The CDR3 is 13 residues long.

The V gene is TRBV9, the J gene TRBJ1-1, with 10 nucleotides matching TRBD1. The V gene end was trimmed by 3 bases and the J gene end by 6 bases; junction bases not matched to a gene: 14. This CDR3 contains 17 residues. The germline CDR1 and CDR2 sequences are SGDLS and YYNGEE. For the CDR3, the DNA is TGTGCCAGCAGCGCCCCCGACCAGACAGGGGGCTTCGCTGAAGCTTTCTTT. It codes for CASSAPDQTGGFAEAFF.

This clone was found once. The chain couples TRBV5-4 to TRBJ1-1; 9 positions agree with TRBD1. The trim removed 4 bases at V and 6 bases at J, leaving 7 bases unmatched. This CDR3 is built from 14 residues. CDR1 and CDR2 (germline): SGHNT, YYREEE (reference sequence). CDR3 nucleotides: TGTGCCAGCAGCCCGACAGGGGGGAAGGCTGAAGCTTTCTTT. This sequence encodes CASSPTGGKAEAFF.

J is TRBJ2-7 and V is TRBV7-8, with TRBD1 matching over 10 bases. V lost 7 bases to trimming and J lost 2 bases; unmatched junction nucleotides: 8. Per germline, CDR1 SGHVS and CDR2 FQNEAQ. CDR3 length: 15 residues. Here the CDR3 DNA reads TGTGCCAGCACCCCCGGGGGGACAGGGGCCTACGAGCAGTACTTC. Translation: CASTPGGTGAYEQYF.

This rearrangement joins TRBV5-1 to TRBJ2-1, with TRBD1 identical over 9 bases. The CDR3 is made up of 15 amino acids. The V and J ends lost 2 bases and 4 bases, in that order; junction bases with no gene match: 4. Germline V lookup: CDR1 SGHRS, CDR2 YFSETQ. CDR3 sequence: CASSLDRGGYNEQFF. In DNA, the CDR3 is TGCGCCAGCAGCTTAGACAGGGGGGGGTACAATGAGCAGTTCTTC.